The 28 T cell receptor beta chains listed next were all sequenced from one sample in a study of Ad26.COV2.S vaccination and SARS-CoV-2 variants. Treatment specified: 15 to 20 received Ad26.COV2.S at low or high dose, single or two shots; 5 received placebo; per-sample allocation not given. Following the first vaccine or placebo injection, samples were taken on day 63. Sequenced by immunoSEQ multiplex PCR; TCRdb stores in-frame clones only, minus some. This sample carries fewer than 500,000 clones, 80% to 90% of them seen once, and the ten largest clones take over 2%. The source material was peripheral blood, sampled in a trial of Ad26.COV2.S vaccine versus placebo. All receptors come from a person between 18 and 65 years old who received the Ad26.COV2.S COVID-19 vaccine or a placebo.

This CDR3 reads CASSYWDRGPYEQYF. The DNA for the CDR3 is TGTGCCAGCAGTTATTGGGACAGGGGCCCCTACGAGCAGTACTTC. The rearrangement joins TRBV6-2 or TRBV6-3 to TRBJ2-7, with TRBD1 matching over 10 bases. The V and J ends lost 3 bases and 2 bases, in that order; junction bases with no gene match: 4. The CDR3 is 15 amino acids. Germline V gives CDR1 MNHEY, CDR2 SVGEGT.

The chain employs TRBV5-6 and TRBJ1-4; D perhaps matches TRBD1 (5 bases). With 1 base removed from V and 5 bases from J, the gap between germline ends came to 9 bases. Germline V lookup: CDR1 SGHDT, CDR2 YYEEEE. This CDR3 has 14 residues. CDR3 amino acids: CASSLRGINEKLFF. The CDR3 nucleotides are TGTGCCAGCAGCTTGAGGGGCATAAATGAAAAACTGTTTTTT. The full variable domain, completed using reference TRBV5-6 and TRBJ1-4, is DAGVTQSPTHLIKTRGQQVTLRCSPKSGHDTVSWYQQALGQGPQFIFQYYEEEERQRGNFPDRFSGHQFPNYSSELNVNALLLGDSALYLCASSLRGINEKLFFGSGTQLSVL.

The J gene is TRBJ2-2, the V gene TRBV2; 9 bases agree with TRBD2. The CDR3 has 16 amino acids. CDR1 is SNHLY, CDR2 FYNNEI, per germline. The J segment lost 7 bases and the V segment lost 8 bases, leaving 14 bases of the junction unmatched. CDR3 in amino acids: CASSLVSSGTNGELFF. DNA for the CDR3: TGTGCCAGCTCGCTGGTATCTAGCGGGACGAACGGGGAGCTGTTTTTT.

The sample holds a few counts of this clone. V and J are TRBV6-8 and TRBJ1-5; 8 positions agree with TRBD1. The junction had 6 bases not matched to a gene; V was cut back by 11 bases and J by 3 bases. The CDR3 length is 13 residues. CDR1 MNHGY and CDR2 SAAAGT come from the germline V gene. The CDR3 region has the DNA TGTGCCCAACAGGGGGGGCCCAATCAGCCCCAGCATTTT. Protein: CAQQGGPNQPQHF.

Written as DNA, the CDR3 is TGTGCCAGCAGTTTGCCCCTCCGGGACAGGGAAGATACGCAGTATTTT. It specifies CASSLPLRDREDTQYF. This chain joins TRBV28 and TRBJ2-3, with 9 nucleotides matching TRBD1. The V and J ends lost 3 bases and 5 bases, in that order; junction bases with no gene match: 9. This CDR3 spans 16 amino acids. Germline CDR1 MDHEN, CDR2 SYDVKM.

This clone was recorded only once. This rearrangement joins TRBV28 to TRBJ1-1, with D hard to call. Germline V lookup: CDR1 MDHEN, CDR2 SYDVKM. The CDR3 sequence is 12 residues long. The V end lost 7 bases, the J end lost 5 bases, and 11 bases lay between the germline ends. CDR3 sequence (DNA): TGTGCCAGCAATACTGGTGGGACTGAAGCTTTCTTT. Protein sequence: CASNTGGTEAFF.

This clone showed up just once. The chain links TRBV7-2 to TRBJ2-5; 9 bases map to TRBD1. The CDR3 is 13 residues long. J lost 6 bases, V lost 6 bases, and 5 bases had no gene match. In germline, CDR1 is SGHTA, CDR2 FQGNSA. As DNA, the CDR3 is TGTGCCAGCAGTTCACAGGGGGCACAGACCCAGTACTTC. This gives the protein CASSSQGAQTQYF.

The chain joins TRBV5-5 to TRBJ1-1; no reliable D call. This CDR3 has 12 amino acids. V was shortened by 4 bases and J by 13 bases, with 17 bases between the two germline ends. In germline, CDR1 is SGHKS, CDR2 YYEKEE (reference sequence). CDR3 DNA sequence: TGTGCCAGCAGCCCCCCGGCACTCCAAGTTTTCTTT. Translated, it gives CASSPPALQVFF. The full variable domain, completed using reference TRBV5-5 and TRBJ1-1, is DAGVTQSPTHLIKTRGQQVTLRCSPISGHKSVSWYQQVLGQGPQFIFQYYEKEERGRGNFPDRFSARQFPNYSSELNVNALLLGDSALYLCASSPPALQVFFGQGTRLTVV.

This chain uses TRBV7-9 with TRBJ2-5; the match to TRBD2 covers 7 bases. Germline V gene data show CDR1 as SEHNR and CDR2 as FQNEAQ (reference sequence). J lost 5 bases, V lost 3 bases, and 9 bases had no gene match. The CDR3 has 15 residues. CDR3 protein: CASSFVAAGRETQYF. CDR3 bases: TGTGCCAGCAGCTTTGTGGCAGCGGGAAGGGAGACCCAGTACTTC.

The chain is built from TRBV7-3 and TRBJ2-5, with TRBD1 as a possible D gene (5 bases). The CDR3 runs to 13 residues. V was cut by 5 bases and J by 7 bases, with 14 bases left in between. CDR1 and CDR2 (germline): SGHTA, FQGTGA. The CDR3 DNA follows: TGTGCCAGCAGCCCGGCTGGGGCGAGGACCCAGTACTTC. Its translation: CASSPAGARTQYF.

This chain uses TRBV18 with TRBJ1-1, with 8 bases lining up with TRBD1. J gave up 0 bases and V 6 bases, and 3 bases lay outside the gene matches. CDR3 length: 14 residues. Germline V gene data show CDR1 as KGHSH and CDR2 as LQKENI. The CDR3 is CASSPDRVNTEAFF. Here the CDR3 DNA reads TGTGCCAGCTCGCCGGACAGGGTGAACACTGAAGCTTTCTTT.

The chain is built from TRBV30 and TRBJ2-3, with D perhaps being TRBD1 or TRBD2 (5 bases each). V lost 4 bases to trimming and J lost 4 bases, with 15 bases between them. Per germline, CDR1 GTSNPN and CDR2 SVGIG (reference sequence). The CDR3 extends over 14 amino acids. This CDR3 reads CAWKGRPRSDTQYF. DNA for the CDR3: TGTGCCTGGAAGGGACGACCGCGCTCAGATACGCAGTATTTT.

The V call is TRBV5-6, the J call TRBJ2-6; D gene ambiguous. The CDR3 contains 15 residues. Germline CDR1 reads SGHDT; CDR2 reads YYEEEE. Trimming removed 1 base from V and 2 bases from J, with 7 bases in between. The CDR3 is CASSLLATGANVLTF. The CDR3 DNA reads as TGTGCCAGCAGCTTGCTGGCTACTGGGGCCAACGTCCTGACTTTC.

The chain is built from TRBV5-1 and TRBJ2-1; unclear D gene. Germline V gives CDR1 SGHRS, CDR2 YFSETQ. The CDR3 is made up of 16 amino acids. Between the trimmed V and J ends, which lost 4 bases and 3 bases, there was a span of 17 bases. This chain's CDR3 is CASSPNPRVNYNEQFF. DNA for the CDR3: TGCGCCAGCAGCCCTAACCCGCGTGTTAACTACAATGAGCAGTTCTTC.

J is TRBJ2-1 and V is TRBV6-2 or TRBV6-3; tentative D call: TRBD2 (6 bases). CDR3 size: 14 residues. Germline assignment: CDR1 MNHEY and CDR2 SVGEGT. V dropped 4 bases and J dropped 4 bases, with 11 bases sitting between them. The CDR3 loop reads CASSLGRWYNEQFF. CDR3 coding DNA: TGTGCCAGCAGTTTAGGGAGGTGGTACAATGAGCAGTTCTTC.

The chain links TRBV9 to TRBJ2-1; D is perhaps TRBD2 (5 bases). V shed 1 base and J shed 3 bases, with 8 bases lying between them. The CDR3 contains 14 residues. Per the germline V gene, CDR1 is SGDLS and CDR2 is YYNGEE. The CDR3 spells CASSVRGYYNEQFF. CDR3 bases: TGTGCCAGCAGCGTACGGGGATACTACAATGAGCAGTTCTTC.

This clone was detected only once. This chain links TRBV7-3 with TRBJ2-3, with D unresolved. CDR1 is SGHTA, CDR2 FQGTGA, per germline. The CDR3 extends over 14 amino acids. V dropped 1 base and J dropped 2 bases, with 7 bases sitting between them. CDR3 nucleotide sequence: TGTGCCAGCAGCTTAAGTCACCCCACAGATACGCAGTATTTT. Protein sequence: CASSLSHPTDTQYF.

V and J are TRBV5-6 and TRBJ2-5, with 7 bases matching TRBD2. CDR3 length: 14 residues. V shed 3 bases and J 1 base; nucleotides not matched to a gene: 3. Germline assignment: CDR1 SGHDT and CDR2 YYEEEE. CDR3 residues: CASSWGGSQETQYF. CDR3 sequence (DNA): TGTGCCAGCAGCTGGGGGGGATCCCAAGAGACCCAGTACTTC.

This clone was observed at least ten times. The CDR3 region is CASSPITYLGQAIPNTGELFF. In DNA, the CDR3 is TGTGCCAGCAGCCCAATAACGTATCTTGGGCAGGCTATCCCGAACACCGGGGAGCTGTTTTTT. The chain joins TRBV13 to TRBJ2-2; the D is unclear. The ends were cut back, 5 bases at V and 0 bases at J, with 28 bases in the middle. This CDR3 spans 21 amino acids. Germline CDR1 is PRHDT and CDR2 is FYEKMQ (reference sequence).

Comments on this clone: This sample also contains other DNA sequences that code for the same CDR3. CDR3 residues: CASSRQGSNEKLFF. CDR3 coding DNA: TGTGCCAGCTCCAGACAGGGGAGTAATGAAAAACTGTTTTTT. This chain links TRBV18 with TRBJ1-4; TRBD1 matches 8 bases. Germline-derived CDR1 and CDR2 are KGHSH and LQKENI. With V trimmed by 6 bases and J by 4 bases, 4 bases remained unmatched. The CDR3 loop spans 14 amino acids.

V gene TRBV4-3 combines with J gene TRBJ1-2; D remains ambiguous. V lost 1 base and J 0 bases, leaving 6 bases between the germline ends. Germline V gives CDR1 LGHNA, CDR2 YSLEER. The CDR3 runs to 14 residues. The CDR3 DNA follows: TGCGCCAGCAGCCAAGGGCAGGCTAACTATGGCTACACCTTC. It codes for CASSQGQANYGYTF.

CDR3 coding DNA: TGCGCCAGCAGTAGTGAGGGAGAGACAGATACGCAGTATTTT. Amino acids: CASSSEGETDTQYF. This chain connects TRBV23-1 to TRBJ2-3, with D perhaps matching TRBD2 (5 bases). TRBV23-1 is designated an ORF whose function remains uncertain. Trimming took 5 bases from V and 3 from J, leaving 12 bases between them. The CDR3 consists of 14 residues.

V is TRBV2 and J is TRBJ2-3, with 9 bases matching TRBD1. Germline trimming cut 5 bases from V and 3 bases from J; bases unmatched to any gene: 9. The CDR3 spans 16 residues. Germline-derived CDR1 and CDR2 are SNHLY and FYNNEI. The CDR3 region has the DNA TGTGCCAGCAGTTATATCCCACAGGGGGCGACAGATACGCAGTATTTT. Translated, it gives CASSYIPQGATDTQYF.

The V gene is TRBV2, the J gene TRBJ2-7; a possible D gene is TRBD2 (5 bases). This CDR3 contains 15 residues. Per the germline V gene, CDR1 is SNHLY and CDR2 is FYNNEI. Trimming took 4 bases from V and 4 from J, leaving 17 bases between them. Here the CDR3 reads CASSARGSSVYEQYV. The DNA for the CDR3 is TGTGCCAGCAGTGCCCGGGGTAGTTCGGTTTACGAGCAGTACGTC.

The chain links TRBV5-5 to TRBJ1-4, with a tentative D call TRBD1 (5 bases). Germline CDR1 reads SGHKS; CDR2 reads YYEKEE (reference sequence). This CDR3 is built from 16 residues. The V and J ends lost 0 bases and 5 bases respectively, with 14 bases between them. The CDR3 bases are TGTGCCAGCAGCTTGGAGGTCACAAGGGGAAATGAAAAACTGTTTTTT. Residues: CASSLEVTRGNEKLFF.

The chain employs TRBV28 and TRBJ1-1, with D unresolved. The CDR3 has 15 residues. Trimming took 2 bases from V and 8 from J, leaving 18 bases between them. Per the germline V gene, CDR1 is MDHEN and CDR2 is SYDVKM. Written as DNA, the CDR3 is TGTGCCAGCAGTTTAAACTCGGGCGGCTTGTCGGAAGCTTTCTTT. As protein: CASSLNSGGLSEAFF.

The chain is built from TRBV7-9 and TRBJ2-1; possibly TRBD1 for D (5 bases). Per germline, CDR1 SEHNR and CDR2 FQNEAQ (reference sequence). The CDR3 has 14 residues. The V end lost 2 bases, the J end lost 8 bases, and 13 bases lay between the germline ends. In DNA, the CDR3 is TGTGCCAGCAGCTTAACAGGCAGCTTAGATGAGCAGTTCTTC. Residues: CASSLTGSLDEQFF.

This chain uses TRBV6-2 or TRBV6-3 with TRBJ1-5; no clear D gene. The CDR3 has 17 residues. CDR1 and CDR2 from the germline V gene are MNHEY and SVGEGT. Trimming took 3 bases from V and 4 from J, leaving 19 bases between them. The CDR3 DNA is TGTGCCAGCAGTTATGGCCCGAGGTGGCCTTGGAATCAGCCCCAGCATTTT. It yields the protein CASSYGPRWPWNQPQHF.